This passage covers 14 T cell receptor beta chains from one sample sequenced in a study of vaccination effects on CD4 cells after COVID-19. Within the ViraFEST assay, antigen-specific CD4+ T cells underwent expansion with viral peptide pools prior to sequencing. With more than nine days of culture completed, CD4+ T cells were isolated. As their vaccination, participants received two doses of either BNT162b2 or mRNA-1273. Assay used: immunoSEQ multiplex PCR; TCRdb lists only in-frame clones, some missing. The profile shows around 30,000 clones, over 75% of them singletons. Antigen specificity for these receptors is unknown. This material consisted of CD4+ T cells from PBMCs cultured with SARS-CoV-2 spike peptides, taken after COVID-19 vaccination. Receptors were obtained from a human donor who received a COVID-19 vaccine. Some clones in this sample may be carry-over from other donors' samples.

The rearrangement joins TRBV2 to TRBJ1-1, with D hard to call. CDR1 and CDR2 (germline): SNHLY, FYNNEI. The CDR3 length is 13 residues. Trimming took 4 bases from V and 1 from J, leaving 7 bases between them. The CDR3 DNA sequence: TGTGCCAGCAGTGCATATTGGAACACTGAAGCTTTCTTT. The encoded protein is CASSAYWNTEAFF.

The chain couples TRBV7-2 to TRBJ1-1; possibly TRBD1 for D (5 bases). The CDR3 spans 16 residues. V lost 1 base and J lost 1, with 13 bases in between. Germline lookup yields CDR1 SGHTA and CDR2 FQGNSA. The chain's CDR3 is CASSLGGTTTNTEAFF. CDR3 nucleotide sequence: TGTGCCAGCAGCTTAGGGGGCACAACTACGAACACTGAAGCTTTCTTT.

This clone has just one count. The chain joins TRBV6-2 or TRBV6-3 to TRBJ2-1; 12 bases match TRBD2. The CDR3 runs 19 residues. CDR1 is MNHEY, CDR2 SVGEGT, per germline. J gave up 0 bases and V 0 bases, and 6 bases lay outside the gene matches. CDR3 sequence reads: CASSYSGLAGGSSYNEQFF. In nucleotides, the CDR3 is TGTGCCAGCAGTTACTCAGGTCTAGCGGGGGGGAGCTCCTACAATGAGCAGTTCTTC.

The gene calls are TRBV29-1 and TRBJ2-1, with D possibly matching TRBD2 (6 bases). The CDR3 covers 12 residues. Trimming left V 6 bases short and J 3 bases short, with 9 bases between. The germline gives CDR1 SQVTM, CDR2 ANQGSEA. CDR3: CSVGGGYNEQFF. The DNA of the CDR3 is TGCAGCGTCGGGGGAGGCTACAATGAGCAGTTCTTC.

The chain has TRBV6-1 and TRBJ1-2, with a possible D match to TRBD1 (6 bases). This CDR3 has 15 amino acids. The V end was cut by 3 bases, the J end by 4 bases, with 15 bases between. Per germline, CDR1 MNHNS and CDR2 SASEGT. The CDR3 DNA reads TGTGCCAGCAGTGACAACAGCAAAGGGGGCTATGGCTACACCTTC. Its translation: CASSDNSKGGYGYTF.

The gene calls are TRBV5-4 and TRBJ1-1; D remains ambiguous. This CDR3 has 16 residues. V dropped 4 bases and J dropped 1 base, with 17 bases sitting between them. The germline gives CDR1 SGHNT, CDR2 YYREEE (reference sequence). CDR3: CASSPERVYTNTEAFF. The CDR3, as DNA: TGTGCCAGCAGCCCCGAGCGGGTGTACACGAACACTGAAGCTTTCTTT.

This clone has just a few counts. The V gene is TRBV5-5, the J gene TRBJ1-3; D is undetermined. The V end lost 5 bases, the J end lost 2 bases, and 11 bases lay between the germline ends. Per the germline V gene, CDR1 is SGHKS and CDR2 is YYEKEE (reference sequence). The CDR3 extends over 14 amino acids. The CDR3 DNA sequence: TGTGCCAGCAGTATAGACATCGCTGGAAACACCATATATTTT. This translates into CASSIDIAGNTIYF.

This rearrangement joins TRBV6-2 or TRBV6-3 to TRBJ2-3, with unresolved D. Trimming removed 5 bases from V and 0 bases from J, with 12 bases in between. The CDR3 is 15 residues long. The V gene's germline CDR1 is MNHEY and CDR2 SVGEGT. The CDR3 loop reads CASSPWEASTDTQYF. The CDR3 DNA reads as TGTGCCAGCAGTCCATGGGAAGCGAGCACAGATACGCAGTATTTT.

This chain connects TRBV19 to TRBJ1-1, with D hard to call. Germline V gene data show CDR1 as LNHDA and CDR2 as SQIVND (reference sequence). This CDR3 has 11 residues. Trimming removed 8 bases from V and 3 bases from J, with 7 bases in between. CDR3: CASSGYTEAFF. The CDR3 DNA follows: TGTGCCAGTTCAGGTTACACTGAAGCTTTCTTT. Full variable domain (missing parts from reference TRBV19 and TRBJ1-1): DGGITQSPKYLFRKEGQNVTLSCEQNLNHDAMYWYRQDPGQGLRLIYYSQIVNDFQKGDIAEGYSVSREKKESFPLTVTSAQKNPTAFYLCASSGYTEAFFGQGTRLTVV.

The chain combines TRBV6-6 with TRBJ2-5, with 11 bases matching TRBD2. The germline V gene has CDR1 MNHNY and CDR2 SVGAGI (reference sequence). Trimming took 5 bases from V and 3 from J; bases not matched to a gene: 14. The CDR3 covers 18 residues. The CDR3 spells CASSPSSSGGTREETQYF. The DNA of the CDR3 is TGTGCCAGCAGTCCCAGCTCTAGCGGGGGGACCAGAGAAGAGACCCAGTACTTC.

The chain joins TRBV29-1 to TRBJ1-1, with D unresolved. This CDR3 contains 14 residues. Looked up from germline, CDR1 is SQVTM and CDR2 is ANQGSEA. The V end was cut by 2 bases, the J end by 0 bases, with 10 bases between. Here the CDR3 reads CSVESQFMNTEAFF. Written as DNA, the CDR3 is TGCAGCGTTGAAAGTCAGTTTATGAACACTGAAGCTTTCTTT.

This clone was detected only once. The chain employs TRBV14 and TRBJ2-5, with 8 bases aligning to TRBD2. Germline assignment: CDR1 SGHDN and CDR2 FVKESK. The CDR3 extends over 17 amino acids. V lost 0 bases, J lost 1 base, and 7 bases stayed unmatched. CDR3 loop: CASSQDRSGGPQETQYF. The CDR3 DNA reads as TGTGCCAGCAGCCAAGATAGGAGCGGGGGTCCCCAAGAGACCCAGTACTTC.

The rearrangement uses TRBV5-1 and TRBJ2-3, with 10 bases fitting TRBD2. The trim removed 2 bases at V and 0 bases at J, leaving 3 bases unmatched. The CDR3 has 16 residues. Per germline, CDR1 SGHRS and CDR2 YFSETQ. The CDR3 region is CASSFISGGSTDTQYF. The CDR3 DNA follows: TGCGCCAGCAGCTTTATTAGCGGGGGGAGCACAGATACGCAGTATTTT.

The chain uses TRBV6-5 and TRBJ2-2, with TRBD1 matching 8 bases. The CDR3 length is 14 residues. V lost 6 bases, J lost 7 bases, and 7 bases stayed unmatched. Germline-derived CDR1 and CDR2 are MNHEY and SVGAGI. The CDR3 DNA sequence: TGTGCCAGCAGCCGGACAGGGTTTAACGGGGAGCTGTTTTTT. Its translation is CASSRTGFNGELFF.